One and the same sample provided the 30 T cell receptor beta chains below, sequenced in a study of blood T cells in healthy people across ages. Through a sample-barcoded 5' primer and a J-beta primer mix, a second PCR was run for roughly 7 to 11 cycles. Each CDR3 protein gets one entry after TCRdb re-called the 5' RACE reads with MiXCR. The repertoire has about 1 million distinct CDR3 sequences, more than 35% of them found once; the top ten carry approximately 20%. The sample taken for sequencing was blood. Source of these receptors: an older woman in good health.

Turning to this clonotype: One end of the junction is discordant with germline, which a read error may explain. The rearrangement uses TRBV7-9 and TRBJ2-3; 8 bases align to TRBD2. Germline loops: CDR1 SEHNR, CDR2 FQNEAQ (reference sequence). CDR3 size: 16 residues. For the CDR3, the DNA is TGTGCCAGCAGCTGGCCGGGGGCGGGAGGACCAGATACACAGTATTTT. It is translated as CASSWPGAGGPDTQYF.

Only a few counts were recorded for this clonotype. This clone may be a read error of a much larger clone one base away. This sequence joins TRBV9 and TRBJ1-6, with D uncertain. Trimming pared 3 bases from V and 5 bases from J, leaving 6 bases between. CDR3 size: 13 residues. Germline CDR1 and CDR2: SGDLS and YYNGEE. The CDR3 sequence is CASSGGDNSPLHF. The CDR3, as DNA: TGTGCCAGCAGCGGAGGAGATAATTCACCCCTCCACTTT. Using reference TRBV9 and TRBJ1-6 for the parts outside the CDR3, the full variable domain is DSGVTQTPKHLITATGQRVTLRCSPRSGDLSVYWYQQSLDQGLQFLIQYYNGEERAKGNILERFSAQQFPDLHSELNLSSLELGDSALYFCASSGGDNSPLHFGNGTRLTVT.

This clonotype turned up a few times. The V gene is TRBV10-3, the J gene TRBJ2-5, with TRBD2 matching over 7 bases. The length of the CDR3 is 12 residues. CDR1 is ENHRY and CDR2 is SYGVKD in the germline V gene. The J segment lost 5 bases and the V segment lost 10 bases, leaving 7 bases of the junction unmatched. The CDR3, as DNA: TGTGCCACCAAAAGCGGGACGGAGACCCAGTACTTC. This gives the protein CATKSGTETQYF.

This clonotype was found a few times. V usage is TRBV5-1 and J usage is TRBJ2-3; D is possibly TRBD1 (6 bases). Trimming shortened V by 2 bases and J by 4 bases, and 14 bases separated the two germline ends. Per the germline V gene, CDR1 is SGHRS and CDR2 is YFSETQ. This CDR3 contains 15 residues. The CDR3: CASSFGTLSSDTQYF. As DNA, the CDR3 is TGCGCCAGCAGCTTCGGGACACTTAGCTCAGATACGCAGTATTTT.

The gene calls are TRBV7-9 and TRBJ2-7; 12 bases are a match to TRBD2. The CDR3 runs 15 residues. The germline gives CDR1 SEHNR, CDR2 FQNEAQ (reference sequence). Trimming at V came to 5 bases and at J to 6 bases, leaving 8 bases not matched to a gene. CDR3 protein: CASSPRLAGALEQYF. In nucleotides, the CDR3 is TGTGCCAGCAGCCCTAGACTAGCGGGAGCTCTCGAGCAGTACTTC.

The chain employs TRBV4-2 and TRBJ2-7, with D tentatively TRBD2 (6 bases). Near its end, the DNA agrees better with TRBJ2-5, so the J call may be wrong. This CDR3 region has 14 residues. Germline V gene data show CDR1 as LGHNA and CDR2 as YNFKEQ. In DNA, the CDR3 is TGTGCCAGCAGAATGGAGGGCCGGGTAGGGACCCAGTACTTC. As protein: CASRMEGRVGTQYF.

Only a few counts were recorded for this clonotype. CDR3 loop: CASSGRGGARETQYF. In DNA form, the CDR3 reads TGTGCCAGCAGCGGACGAGGAGGCGCAAGAGAGACCCAGTACTTC. The V call is TRBV4-2, the J call TRBJ2-5, with a possible D match to TRBD2 (5 bases). The CDR3 covers 15 residues. Germline CDR1 and CDR2: LGHNA and YNFKEQ. Trimming stripped 5 bases from V and 4 bases from J, with 17 bases between.

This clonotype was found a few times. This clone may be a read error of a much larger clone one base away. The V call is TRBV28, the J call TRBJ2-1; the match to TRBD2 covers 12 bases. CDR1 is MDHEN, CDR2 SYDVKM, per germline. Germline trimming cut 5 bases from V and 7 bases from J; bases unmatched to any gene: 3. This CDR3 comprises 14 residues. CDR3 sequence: CASSVGTSGNEQFF. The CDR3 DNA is TGTGCCAGCAGTGTAGGGACTAGCGGGAATGAGCAGTTCTTC.

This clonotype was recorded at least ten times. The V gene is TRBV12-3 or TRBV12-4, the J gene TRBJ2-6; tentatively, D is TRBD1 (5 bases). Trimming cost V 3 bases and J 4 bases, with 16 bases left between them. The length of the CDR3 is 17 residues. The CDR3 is CASSFDRTARGANVLTF. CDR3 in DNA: TGTGCCAGCAGTTTTGACAGAACCGCGAGGGGGGCCAACGTCCTGACTTTC.

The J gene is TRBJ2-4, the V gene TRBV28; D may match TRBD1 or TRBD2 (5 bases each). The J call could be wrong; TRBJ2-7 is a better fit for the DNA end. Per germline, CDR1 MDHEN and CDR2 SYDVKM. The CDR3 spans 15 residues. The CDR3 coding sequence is TGTGCCAGCAGTTCGACTCGGGACGGTTCCTACGAGCAGTACTTC. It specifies CASSSTRDGSYEQYF.

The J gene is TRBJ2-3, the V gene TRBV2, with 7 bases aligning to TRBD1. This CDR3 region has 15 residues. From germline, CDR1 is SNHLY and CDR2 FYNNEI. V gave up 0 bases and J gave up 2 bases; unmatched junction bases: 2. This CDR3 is CASSEATGITDTQYF. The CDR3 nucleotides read TGTGCCAGCAGTGAAGCGACAGGGATCACAGATACGCAGTATTTT. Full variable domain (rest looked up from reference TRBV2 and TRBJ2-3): EPEVTQTPSHQVTQMGQEVILRCVPISNHLYFYWYRQILGQKVEFLVSFYNNEISEKSEIFDDQFSVERPDGSNFTLKIRSTKLEDSAMYFCASSEATGITDTQYFGPGTRLTVL.

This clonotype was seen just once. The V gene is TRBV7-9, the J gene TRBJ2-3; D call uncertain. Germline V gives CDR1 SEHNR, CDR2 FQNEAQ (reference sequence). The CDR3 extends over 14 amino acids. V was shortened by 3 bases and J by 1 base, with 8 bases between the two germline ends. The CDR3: CASSFIVGTDTQYF. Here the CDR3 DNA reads TGTGCCAGCAGCTTTATAGTTGGCACAGATACGCAGTATTTT.

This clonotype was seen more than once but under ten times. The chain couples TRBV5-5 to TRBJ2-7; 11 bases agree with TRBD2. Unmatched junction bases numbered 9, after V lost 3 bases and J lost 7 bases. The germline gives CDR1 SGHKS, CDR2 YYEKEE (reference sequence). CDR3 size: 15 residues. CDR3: CASSSLAGGGNEQYF. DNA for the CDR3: TGTGCCAGCAGCTCTTTAGCGGGAGGGGGCAATGAGCAGTACTTC.

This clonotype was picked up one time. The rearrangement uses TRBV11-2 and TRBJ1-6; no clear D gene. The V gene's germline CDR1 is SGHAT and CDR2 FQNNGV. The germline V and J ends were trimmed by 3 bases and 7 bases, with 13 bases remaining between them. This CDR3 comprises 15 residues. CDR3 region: CASSFPRAQNSPLHF. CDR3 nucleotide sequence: TGTGCCAGCAGCTTCCCCCGAGCCCAGAATTCACCCCTCCACTTT.

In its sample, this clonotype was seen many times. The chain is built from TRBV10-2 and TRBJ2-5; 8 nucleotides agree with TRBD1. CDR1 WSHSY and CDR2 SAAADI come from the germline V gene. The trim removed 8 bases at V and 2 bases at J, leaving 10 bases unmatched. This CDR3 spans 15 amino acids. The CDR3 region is CASGSGTGPQETQYF. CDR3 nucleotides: TGCGCCAGCGGATCCGGGACAGGCCCACAAGAGACCCAGTACTTC.

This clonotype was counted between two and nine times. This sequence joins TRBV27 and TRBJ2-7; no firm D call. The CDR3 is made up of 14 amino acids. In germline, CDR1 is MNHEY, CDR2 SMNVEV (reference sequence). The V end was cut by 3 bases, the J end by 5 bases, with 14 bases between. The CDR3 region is CASSFQRTRDEQYF. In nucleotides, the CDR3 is TGTGCCAGCAGTTTTCAGAGGACCCGAGACGAGCAGTACTTC.

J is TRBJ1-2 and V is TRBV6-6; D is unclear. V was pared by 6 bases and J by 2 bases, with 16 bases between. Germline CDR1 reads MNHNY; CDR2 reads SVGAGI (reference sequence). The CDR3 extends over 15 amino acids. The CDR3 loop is CASSPTGPGNYGYTF. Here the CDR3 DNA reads TGTGCCAGCAGCCCTACTGGACCGGGAAACTATGGCTACACCTTC.

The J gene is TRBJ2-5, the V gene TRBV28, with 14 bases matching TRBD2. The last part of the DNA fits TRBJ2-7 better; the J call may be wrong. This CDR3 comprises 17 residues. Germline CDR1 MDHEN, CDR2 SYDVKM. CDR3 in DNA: TGTGCCAGCAGGCATGCCCCGGGACTAGCGGGAGTGGACGAGCAGTACTTC. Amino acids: CASRHAPGLAGVDEQYF.

CDR3 in amino acids: CASSVTSGIGDTQYF. Written as DNA, the CDR3 is TGTGCCAGCAGCGTGACTAGCGGGATAGGAGATACGCAGTATTTT. The chain employs TRBV3-1 and TRBJ2-3; 11 nucleotides line up with TRBD2. The ends lost 5 bases at V and 5 bases at J; junction bases unmatched: 6. CDR3 length: 15 residues. Germline CDR1 is LGHDT and CDR2 is YNNKEL (reference sequence).

The CDR3 sequence is CSVGKRDYGYTF. The CDR3 region has the DNA TGCAGCGTTGGTAAGCGCGACTATGGCTACACCTTC. V usage is TRBV29-1 and J usage is TRBJ1-2, with D unclear. Trimming shortened V by 4 bases and J by 3 bases, and 9 bases separated the two germline ends. CDR1 SQVTM and CDR2 ANQGSEA come from the germline V gene. This CDR3 is 12 amino acids long.

The CDR3 is CASSPLRDRDGSYEQYF. DNA for the CDR3: TGTGCCAGCAGCCCACTCCGGGACAGGGACGGCTCCTACGAGCAGTACTTC. The chain is built from TRBV7-7 and TRBJ2-7, with 9 positions matching TRBD1. Germline V CDR1 and CDR2: SSHAT, FNYEAQ (reference sequence). Trimming cost V 5 bases and J 0 bases; bases outside gene matches: 11. The CDR3 has 17 residues.

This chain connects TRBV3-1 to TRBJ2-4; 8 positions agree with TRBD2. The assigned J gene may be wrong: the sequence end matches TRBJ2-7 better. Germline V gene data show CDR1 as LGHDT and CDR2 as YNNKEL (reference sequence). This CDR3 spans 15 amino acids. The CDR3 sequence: CASSQAGLERYEQYF. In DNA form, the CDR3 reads TGTGCCAGCAGCCAAGCGGGACTAGAACGGTACGAGCAGTACTTC.

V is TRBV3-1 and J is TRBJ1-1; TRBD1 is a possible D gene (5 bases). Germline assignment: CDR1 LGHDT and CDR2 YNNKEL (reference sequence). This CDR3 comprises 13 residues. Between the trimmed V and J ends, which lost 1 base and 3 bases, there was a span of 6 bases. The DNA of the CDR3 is TGTGCCAGCAGCCAAGCAGGGTACACTGAAGCTTTCTTT. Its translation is CASSQAGYTEAFF.

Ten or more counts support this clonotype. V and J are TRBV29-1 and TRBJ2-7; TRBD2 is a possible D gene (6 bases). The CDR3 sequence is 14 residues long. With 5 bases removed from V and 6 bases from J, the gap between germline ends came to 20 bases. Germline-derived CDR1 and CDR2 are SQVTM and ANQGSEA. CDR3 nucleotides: TGCAGCGTTATCTCCGCGACTAGTTCCGCCGAGCAGTACTTC. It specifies CSVISATSSAEQYF.

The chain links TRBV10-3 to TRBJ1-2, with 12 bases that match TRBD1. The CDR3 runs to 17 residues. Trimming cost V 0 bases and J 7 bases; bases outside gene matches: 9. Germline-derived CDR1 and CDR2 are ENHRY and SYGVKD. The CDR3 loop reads CAISESQGQGAPGGYTF. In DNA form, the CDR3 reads TGTGCCATCAGTGAGTCTCAGGGACAGGGGGCGCCCGGTGGCTACACCTTC.

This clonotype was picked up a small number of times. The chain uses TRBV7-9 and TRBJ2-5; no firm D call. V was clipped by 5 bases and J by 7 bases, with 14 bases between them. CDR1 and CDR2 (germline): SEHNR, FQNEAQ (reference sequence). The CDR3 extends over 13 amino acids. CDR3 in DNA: TGTGCCAGCAGCCCCTCGGAGACTGGGACCCAGTACTTC. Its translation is CASSPSETGTQYF. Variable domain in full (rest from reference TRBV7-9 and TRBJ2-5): DTGVSQNPRHKITKRGQNVTFRCDPISEHNRLYWYRQTLGQGPEFLTYFQNEAQLEKSRLLSDRFSAERPKGSFSTLEIQRTEQGDSAMYLCASSPSETGTQYFGPGTRLLVL.

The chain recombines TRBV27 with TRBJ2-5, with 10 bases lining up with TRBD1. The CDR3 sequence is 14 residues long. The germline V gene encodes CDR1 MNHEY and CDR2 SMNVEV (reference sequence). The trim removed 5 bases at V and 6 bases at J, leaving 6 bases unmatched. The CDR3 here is CASSTGQGVKTQYF. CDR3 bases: TGTGCCAGCAGTACCGGACAGGGGGTAAAGACCCAGTACTTC.

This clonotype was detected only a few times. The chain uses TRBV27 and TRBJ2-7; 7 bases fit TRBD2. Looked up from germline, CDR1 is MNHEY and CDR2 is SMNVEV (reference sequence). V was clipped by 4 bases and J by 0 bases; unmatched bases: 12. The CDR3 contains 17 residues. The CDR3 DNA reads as TGTGCCAGCAGTTCGTCCAGAAGCGGGACCCTCTCCTACGAGCAGTACTTC. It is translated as CASSSSRSGTLSYEQYF.

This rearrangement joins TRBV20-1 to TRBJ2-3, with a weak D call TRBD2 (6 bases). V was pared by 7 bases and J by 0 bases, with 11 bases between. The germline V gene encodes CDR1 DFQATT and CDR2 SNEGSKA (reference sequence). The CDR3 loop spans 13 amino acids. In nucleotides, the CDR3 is TGCAGTGTGGGAGGCCATAGCACAGATACGCAGTATTTT. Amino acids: CSVGGHSTDTQYF.

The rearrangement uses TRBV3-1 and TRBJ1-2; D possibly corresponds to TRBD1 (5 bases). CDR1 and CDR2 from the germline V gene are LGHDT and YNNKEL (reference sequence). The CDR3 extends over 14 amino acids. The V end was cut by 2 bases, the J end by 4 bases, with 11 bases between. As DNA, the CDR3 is TGTGCCAGCAGCCAACGGGGGTTTGGCTATGGCTACACCTTC. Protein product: CASSQRGFGYGYTF.